A selection of T cell receptor beta chains follows, all from one sample in a study of blood T cell repertoires in COVID-19. TCRdb's copy holds only in-frame clones and misses some; the assay was immunoSEQ multiplex PCR. This table holds roughly 400,000 clones, 88% found once. The material sequenced was PBMCs or T cells enriched from blood (not recorded which). These TCRs come from a woman between 18 and 30 years old who had been exposed to COVID-19. CDR3s include the opening cysteine and the closing phenylalanine or tryptophan. D genes are given only for firm matches. Size is omitted from some rows. Given values are once, few, many or a class for expanded clones.

CDR3 DNA | CDR3 protein | J gene | D gene | V gene | clone size
TGTGCCAGCAAAACGACAGGGGGCGCCTACGAGCAGTACTTC | CASKTTGGAYEQYF | TRBJ2-7 | TRBD1 | TRBV2 | -
TGTGCCAGCAGCTTACAGCGGGGGGGCGTAGATACGCAGTATTTT | CASSLQRGGVDTQYF | TRBJ2-3 | TRBD2 | TRBV7-3 | -
TGTGCCAGCTGGACTAGCGGGGTAGAAGATACGCAGTATTTT | CASWTSGVEDTQYF | TRBJ2-3 | TRBD2 | TRBV28 | -
TGCGCCAGCTCCTTTAGCGGGGGGACTAGCACAGATACGCAGTATTTT | CASSFSGGTSTDTQYF | TRBJ2-3 | TRBD2 | TRBV5-1 | -
TGTGCCAGCAGTTACGGGACAGGGTCTGTGAACACTGAAGCTTTCTTT | CASSYGTGSVNTEAFF | TRBJ1-1 | TRBD1 | TRBV6-6 | once
TGTGCCAGCAGTTTTGGGTTAAGGACGCAGGGTGAAAAACTGTTTTTT | CASSFGLRTQGEKLFF | TRBJ1-4 | - | TRBV27 | -
TGTGCCAGCAGCTTTAGAAACAGGGGAATCAAGAATGAGCAGTTCTTC | CASSFRNRGIKNEQFF | TRBJ2-1 | TRBD1 | TRBV5-6 | once
TGTGCCAGCGACCCCAGGATCACGAGCAATGAGCAGTTCTTC | CASDPRITSNEQFF | TRBJ2-1 | - | TRBV7-9 | -
TGTGCCAGCACCGACTCTGGACAGGGCTATGGCTACACCTTC | CASTDSGQGYGYTF | TRBJ1-2 | TRBD1 | TRBV6-6 | -
TGTGCCAGCAGCCCTTTCGACAGGGTGGAGACCCAGTACTTC | CASSPFDRVETQYF | TRBJ2-5 | - | TRBV12-1 | -
TGTGCCAGCTCACCGACGATAGCAGAAAAACTGTTTTTT | CASSPTIAEKLFF | TRBJ1-4 | - | TRBV18 | -
TGTGCCAGCAGTTTCGGGGGCAATCAGCCCCAGCATTTT | CASSFGGNQPQHF | TRBJ1-5 | - | TRBV12-3/TRBV12-4 | -
TGCAGTGCTAGTCCGGTAGCGGGGAACCCTACCCTCCACTTT | CSASPVAGNPTLHF | TRBJ1-6 | - | TRBV20-1 | -
TGTGCCAGCAGCTCGGGACAGGGCCCCACAGATACGCAGTATTTT | CASSSGQGPTDTQYF | TRBJ2-3 | TRBD1 | TRBV7-9 | -
TGCAGCGTTGCAGGACAGTCCACCTACGAGCAGTACTTC | CSVAGQSTYEQYF | TRBJ2-7 | - | TRBV29-1 | -
TGTGCCAGCAGCTTAGGCGGGGGAGCGGAGACCCAGTACTTC | CASSLGGGAETQYF | TRBJ2-5 | - | TRBV13 | -
TGTGCCAGCAGCCTCAGACTGGGCTCTGGGGCCAACGTCCTGACTTTC | CASSLRLGSGANVLTF | TRBJ2-6 | - | TRBV7-2 | -
TGTGCTACTACTTCCGGGACAGGGGCCACCGGGGAGCTGTTTTTT | CATTSGTGATGELFF | TRBJ2-2 | TRBD1 | TRBV12-5 | -
TGTGCCAGCAGTTACTCATGGGGGGGGACGGACTATGGCTACACCTTC | CASSYSWGGTDYGYTF | TRBJ1-2 | - | TRBV6-5 | -
TGTGCCAGCAGCCAAGATAGGGGGACAGGGTGGTACTATGGCTACACCTTC | CASSQDRGTGWYYGYTF | TRBJ1-2 | TRBD1 | TRBV3-1/TRBV3-2 | -
TGTGCCAGCAGCTCAAATAGCGGGGCCAAATACAATGAGCAGTTCTTC | CASSSNSGAKYNEQFF | TRBJ2-1 | TRBD2 | TRBV7-8 | -
TGTGCCAGCAGCCCTAGAAGGGGTAGAGGCACAGATACGCAGTATTTT | CASSPRRGRGTDTQYF | TRBJ2-3 | - | TRBV7-9 | -
TGTGCCAGTGACCAGTCGGGGATGGACACTGAAGCTTTCTTT | CASDQSGMDTEAFF | TRBJ1-1 | - | TRBV19 | -
TGTGCCAGCAGCCACGGGAATCAGCCCCAGCATTTT | CASSHGNQPQHF | TRBJ1-5 | - | TRBV27 | -
TGTGCCAGCAGCTTGGGGGCTCTCCAAGCTTTCTTT | CASSLGALQAFF | TRBJ1-1 | - | TRBV7-9 | -
TGCGCCAGCAGCCTAGTAGCGGGAGGCTACAATGAGCAGTTCTTC | CASSLVAGGYNEQFF | TRBJ2-1 | TRBD2 | TRBV4-1 | -
TGTGCCAGCAGCCAAGATTGGGCCGAACGTAATGAAAAACTGTTTTTT | CASSQDWAERNEKLFF | TRBJ1-4 | - | TRBV4-2 | once
TGTGCCAGCACCACAGGGTCGGGGGGACAGGGGAACACCGGGGAGCTGTTTTTT | CASTTGSGGQGNTGELFF | TRBJ2-2 | TRBD1 | TRBV27 | -
TGTGCCAGCAGTTATAGGAGCGAGCAGTACTTC | CASSYRSEQYF | TRBJ2-7 | - | TRBV28 | -
TGTGCCAGCAGGGGACAGGGATTACTCACTAATGAAAAACTGTTTTTT | CASRGQGLLTNEKLFF | TRBJ1-4 | TRBD1 | TRBV2 | -
TGTGCCACCAGTGACCCCGGACAGGGGAGGGGCTACACCTTC | CATSDPGQGRGYTF | TRBJ1-2 | TRBD1 | TRBV24-1 | once
TGTGCCAGCAGCTTATCCGGACAGATTTTCTACGAGCAGTACTTC | CASSLSGQIFYEQYF | TRBJ2-7 | - | TRBV7-9 | -
TGTGCCACCAGCAGAGAGCAGGGCCTTTTAGGTGAAAAACTGTTTTTT | CATSREQGLLGEKLFF | TRBJ1-4 | - | TRBV15 | -
TGTGCCAGCAGGGACAGGGCCCAACCCACATACGAGCAGTACTTC | CASRDRAQPTYEQYF | TRBJ2-7 | TRBD1 | TRBV2 | -
TGTGCCAGCAGTTTAATCAGGGTCTCGGGCACTGAAGCTTTCTTT | CASSLIRVSGTEAFF | TRBJ1-1 | - | TRBV28 | -
TGTGCCTGGAGTACAGGGGGCTCTGGGGCCAACGTCCTGACTTTC | CAWSTGGSGANVLTF | TRBJ2-6 | TRBD1 | TRBV30 | -
TGTGCCAGCTCACGGGGGGGCCGGGAGACCCAGTACTTC | CASSRGGRETQYF | TRBJ2-5 | - | TRBV18 | -
TGTGCCACCAGTGATTTACGGCAGGGACTGGGCGGGCAGTACTTC | CATSDLRQGLGGQYF | TRBJ2-7 | - | TRBV24-1 | once
TGTGCCAGCAGCCAGGGACTTGGGCAAGAGACCCAGTACTTC | CASSQGLGQETQYF | TRBJ2-5 | - | TRBV7-6 | -
TGTGCCAGCAGCCAAACTAGCGCCTGGACCTACGAGCAGTACTTC | CASSQTSAWTYEQYF | TRBJ2-7 | TRBD2 | TRBV11-2 | -
TGTGCCAGCAGTTTATCGTGGCAGGCCAATCAGCCCCAGCATTTT | CASSLSWQANQPQHF | TRBJ1-5 | - | TRBV27 | -
TGTGCCACCAGTGATTTGAGCCAGGACCAAGAGACCCAGTACTTC | CATSDLSQDQETQYF | TRBJ2-5 | - | TRBV24-1 | -
TGTGCCAGCAGTTTCAACGACAGGGCCTTGGGGCGCTACACCTTC | CASSFNDRALGRYTF | TRBJ1-2 | TRBD1 | TRBV6-5 | -
TGTGCCAGCAGTGAAGACAGCTCCTACGAGCAGTACTTC | CASSEDSSYEQYF | TRBJ2-7 | - | TRBV2 | -
TGCGCCAGCAGTTCCGGGAGTTTGGGCCTGGAGCAGTTCTTC | CASSSGSLGLEQFF | TRBJ2-1 | - | TRBV5-1 | -
TGTGCCAGCAGTTATAGGGGGCCTGGAAACACCATATATTTT | CASSYRGPGNTIYF | TRBJ1-3 | TRBD1 | TRBV6-5 | once
TGTGCCACCAGTGCTATCTCCGCAGATACGCAGTATTTT | CATSAISADTQYF | TRBJ2-3 | - | TRBV15 | -
TGTGCCAGCTCACCCCAGGGACAGGGGGCGCGAGAGCAGTACTTC | CASSPQGQGAREQYF | TRBJ2-7 | TRBD1 | TRBV18 | -
TGTGCCAGCAGTTACTCGGACATCGCTGGAAACACCATATATTTT | CASSYSDIAGNTIYF | TRBJ1-3 | - | TRBV6-5 | -
TGTGCCATCAGCGCCTGGACAGGTTCTAACACTGAAGCTTTCTTT | CAISAWTGSNTEAFF | TRBJ1-1 | TRBD1 | TRBV10-3 | -
TGTGCCAGCAGCATGGGACTAGCGGGAGAGGTCACAGATACGCAGTATTTT | CASSMGLAGEVTDTQYF | TRBJ2-3 | TRBD2 | TRBV7-9 | -